This TCR beta chain is from a study of shared clonotypes between healthy human individuals. At the level of the study: Three plates were used per donor for CD4 naive, three for CD4 memory, two for CD8 naive and one for CD8 memory.

The study ran the assay at deep level. TCRdb's table, derived via immunoSEQ multiplex PCR, lists solely in-frame clones and lacks some. The table has around 1.1 million clones, roughly 80% seen once. The length of the CDR3 is 14 residues. The V gene's germline CDR1 is MGHRA and CDR2 YSYEKL. Trimming took 3 bases from V and 8 from J, leaving 13 bases between them. Sequenced sample: memory CD4+ T cells from PBMCs. Subset: CD45RA-negative fraction. The rearrangement uses TRBV4-1 and TRBJ1-4, with D possibly matching TRBD1 (6 bases). The clonotype comes from a man aged 18 to 35 in good health. Some clones in this sample may be carry-over from other donors' samples. The chain's CDR3 is CASSHGEGGEKLFF. The CDR3 DNA is TGCGCCAGCAGCCACGGGGAGGGGGGCGAAAAACTGTTTTTT.